The rows below give T cell receptor beta chains drawn from one sample of a study of blood T cell repertoires in COVID-19. Sequenced by immunoSEQ multiplex PCR; TCRdb stores in-frame clones only, minus some. This table has 130,000 to 150,000 clones, approximately 86% appearing once. The sequenced material came from peripheral blood. The source of these receptors is a woman aged 40 to 55 with active or convalescent COVID-19. Each CDR3 is given with its conserved first and last residue. The D gene is left open where the match is weak. A clone size is listed for some rows: how often the clone was seen (once, few, many), or a class if it is expanded.

>TRBJ1-2|TRBD1|TRBV28|-
TGTGCCAGCAGTTCCGGGACAGGGTTCTTCTATGGCTACACCTTC
CASSSGTGFFYGYTF
>TRBJ1-1|TRBD1|TRBV11-2|-
TGTGCCAGCAGCTTAGATACAGGGGGGCCCACTGAAGCTTTCTTT
CASSLDTGGPTEAFF
>TRBJ2-5|-|TRBV11-2|-
TGTGCCAGCAGCTTAGCCCCTCTCGGGGAGACCCAGTACTTC
CASSLAPLGETQYF
>TRBJ1-4|TRBD1|TRBV7-2|-
TGTGCCAGCAGCCCCCAAAGGGGACAGTTGAATGAAAAACTGTTTTTT
CASSPQRGQLNEKLFF
>TRBJ2-7|-|TRBV3-1/TRBV3-2|-
TGTGCCAGCAGCCAAGTATTGGCAGGGATGAGCTCCTACGAGCAGTACTTC
CASSQVLAGMSSYEQYF
>TRBJ1-4|TRBD1|TRBV7-9|-
TGTGCCAGCAGCACTGGACAGGGGGCTGAAAAACTGTTTTTT
CASSTGQGAEKLFF
>TRBJ2-7|TRBD1|TRBV28|-
TGTGCCAGCAGGCCCCCGGGACAGGGCACCTACGAGCAGTACTTC
CASRPPGQGTYEQYF
>TRBJ2-3|TRBD1|TRBV7-9|-
TGTGCCAGCAGCAAGAGACAGGGGGGCACAGATACGCAGTATTTT
CASSKRQGGTDTQYF
>TRBJ2-1|TRBD2|TRBV9|-
TGTGCCAGCAGCGGGAGCGGGAGGGGAGACTACAATGAGCAGTTCTTC
CASSGSGRGDYNEQFF
>TRBJ1-2|TRBD1|TRBV3-1/TRBV3-2|-
TGTGCCAGCAGCCCAAGATCGACAGGGGTCGGATATGGCTACACCTTC
CASSPRSTGVGYGYTF
>TRBJ2-2|TRBD2|TRBV7-9|-
TGTGCCAGCAGCTTATTAGGGACTAGCTCGACCGGGGAGCTGTTTTTT
CASSLLGTSSTGELFF
>TRBJ1-6|-|TRBV7-2|-
TGTGCCAGCAGCTTAGGGGCTTCACCCCTCCACTTT
CASSLGASPLHF
>TRBJ1-4|TRBD1|TRBV30|-
TGTGCCTGGAGTGCGGACAGGGTTGGTGAAAAACTGTTTTTT
CAWSADRVGEKLFF
>TRBJ1-1|-|TRBV5-8|few
TGTGCCAGCAGCTCGGCCCGACAGCGTTACACTGAAGCTTTCTTT
CASSSARQRYTEAFF
>TRBJ2-7|TRBD2|TRBV19|-
TGTGCCAGTAGTACGACTAGCGGGAGTGGGTACGAGCAGTACTTC
CASSTTSGSGYEQYF
>TRBJ2-7|-|TRBV21-1|-
TGTGCCAGCAGCAATAAACACAGCAAAAGCTCCTACGAGCAGTACTTC
CASSNKHSKSSYEQYF
>TRBJ1-2|TRBD1|TRBV24-1|-
TGTGCCACCAGTGATCAACCGGGACAGGGGGCGGAGGGTGGCTACACCTTC
CATSDQPGQGAEGGYTF
>TRBJ2-3|-|TRBV5-6|-
TGTGCCAGCAGCTTGGCCGGGGTGGGTACGCAGTATTTT
CASSLAGVGTQYF
>TRBJ2-1|-|TRBV4-3|once
TGCGCCAGCAGCCAAGCTGGACTCGCTTACAATGAGCAGTTCTTC
CASSQAGLAYNEQFF
>TRBJ2-1|-|TRBV28|-
TGTGCCAGCATCCGGGGGGCCTCCTACAATGAGCAGTTCTTC
CASIRGASYNEQFF
>TRBJ1-1|-|TRBV6-6|-
TGTGCCAGCAGTTACTCGAACCGGGGTGCGTCAGCTTTCTTT
CASSYSNRGASAFF
>TRBJ2-1|-|TRBV27|few
TGTGCCAGCCAGGGGAGTGGGTCCTACAATGAGCAGTTCTTC
CASQGSGSYNEQFF
>TRBJ2-2|-|TRBV6-5|-
TGTGCCAGCAGTTACTCGAAGACATACACCGGGGAGCTGTTTTTT
CASSYSKTYTGELFF
>TRBJ2-7|TRBD2|TRBV28|-
TGTGCCAGCACTCTGACCGGGAGGGATTCCTACGAGCAGTACTTC
CASTLTGRDSYEQYF
>TRBJ1-1|-|TRBV27|-
TGTGCCAGCAGTTCCCCCGTTCCGAACACTGAAGCTTTCTTT
CASSSPVPNTEAFF
>TRBJ1-6|-|TRBV7-9|-
TGTGCCAGCAGCGACCGAGGACAGACGAATAATTCACCCCTCCACTTT
CASSDRGQTNNSPLHF
>TRBJ1-6|-|TRBV9|-
TGTGCCAGCAGCCCCAACAGGGCTAATAATTCACCCCTCCACTTT
CASSPNRANNSPLHF
>TRBJ1-6|TRBD1|TRBV18|-
TGTGCCAGCTCACGGGACAGCTGGAATTCACCCCTCCACTTT
CASSRDSWNSPLHF
>TRBJ1-1|-|TRBV4-3|-
TGCGCCAGCAGCCAAGTGGCGGGTAGGGACACTGAAGCTTTCTTT
CASSQVAGRDTEAFF
>TRBJ1-2|TRBD1|TRBV2|-
TGTGCCAGCACCCTGACAGGGAGAAACGTTGGCTACACCTTC
CASTLTGRNVGYTF
>TRBJ1-5|-|TRBV18|-
TGTGCCAGCTCACGCGGCGCAGGGGCCCTTCATAATTATCAGCCCCAGCATTTT
CASSRGAGALHNYQPQHF
>TRBJ2-1|-|TRBV6-4|many
TGTGCCAGCAGTGACTCTAGCGGCTCCTACAATGAGCAGTTCTTC
CASSDSSGSYNEQFF
>TRBJ1-5|-|TRBV12-3/TRBV12-4|once
TGTGCCAGCAGTTTTACCGGGAATCAGCCCCAGCATTTT
CASSFTGNQPQHF
>TRBJ2-7|TRBD1|TRBV28|-
TGTGCCAGCAGTTCCGGACAGGGAGGAACGAAGCAGTACTTC
CASSSGQGGTKQYF
>TRBJ1-1|-|TRBV7-2|-
TGTGCCAGCCGATCAAGGGTGGGGCAGGGTGGAACTGAAGCTTTCTTT
CASRSRVGQGGTEAFF
>TRBJ1-6|-|TRBV27|-
TGTGCCAGCAGTTTACCAGGGGCCTATTCACCCCTCCACTTT
CASSLPGAYSPLHF
>TRBJ1-5|TRBD1|TRBV19|-
TGTGCCAGTGCTCCGGGACAGGGGGCTCATCAGCCCCAGCATTTT
CASAPGQGAHQPQHF
>TRBJ1-6|TRBD1|TRBV11-3|-
TGTGCCAGCAGCCTACAGGGGGCTAATTCACCCCTCCACTTT
CASSLQGANSPLHF
>TRBJ2-5|TRBD2|TRBV11-1|-
TGTGCCAGCAGCTTACCTGGACTAGCGGGGGAGACCCAGTACTTC
CASSLPGLAGETQYF
>TRBJ2-2|TRBD1|TRBV19|-
TGTGCCAGTTGGGACAGGGCCGGCACCGGGGAGCTGTTTTTT
CASWDRAGTGELFF